A selection of T cell receptor beta chains follows, all from one sample in a study of CD8+ T cells in alopecia areata. The table came from immunoSEQ multiplex PCR; TCRdb's copy has only in-frame clones and leaves some out. Among 150,000 to 200,000 clones listed, roughly 60% were seen once. The material sequenced was CD4+ T cells sorted from blood, taken at week 24, from a patient treated with tofacitinib. These receptors originate from a human donor with alopecia areata. CDR3s include the opening cysteine and the closing phenylalanine or tryptophan. The D gene is left open where the match is weak. Clone size is given for some rows only: seen once, a few or many times, or a class if the clone is expanded.

V gene	clone size	J gene	D gene	CDR3 DNA	CDR3 protein
TRBV2	-	TRBJ2-5	TRBD1	TGTGCCAGCACCGAATTGAGCGCAGGGGGCGAGACCCAGTACTTC	CASTELSAGGETQYF
TRBV7-9	-	TRBJ1-1	TRBD1	TGTGCCAGCAGCGCTAGGACAGGGGACACTGAAGCTTTCTTT	CASSARTGDTEAFF
TRBV28	-	TRBJ1-1	-	TGTGCCAGCAGTCCGAGCCTTTTATTAGGGAACACTGAAGCTTTCTTT	CASSPSLLLGNTEAFF
TRBV19	-	TRBJ2-7	-	TGTGCCAGTAGTGTGAACGGATACGAGCAGTACTTC	CASSVNGYEQYF
TRBV19	-	TRBJ2-3	-	TGTGCCAGTACTTCTGGCTATTCCACAGATACGCAGTATTTT	CASTSGYSTDTQYF
TRBV25-1	-	TRBJ2-7	-	TGTGCCAGCAGTGAACGGCAGTCCGACTACGAGCAGTACTTC	CASSERQSDYEQYF
TRBV30	-	TRBJ1-4	TRBD1	TGTGCCGGGACCCGGACAGGGAATGAAAAACTGTTTTTT	CAGTRTGNEKLFF
TRBV27	-	TRBJ2-3	TRBD2	TGTGCCAGCAGTTTTAAACCGGGACTATTTACAGATACGCAGTATTTT	CASSFKPGLFTDTQYF
TRBV29-1	-	TRBJ2-7	-	TGCAGCGTTTATACGGGACTCAGCTTCTACGAGCAGTACTTC	CSVYTGLSFYEQYF
TRBV5-4	-	TRBJ2-7	-	TGTGCCAGCAGCCAAAAGACAGCGCCCTACGAGCAGTACTTC	CASSQKTAPYEQYF
TRBV7-2	-	TRBJ2-7	-	TGTGCCAGCAGCGCCCGGAGCGGCCAACCCCTCGAGCAGTACTTC	CASSARSGQPLEQYF
TRBV30	-	TRBJ2-7	-	TGTGCCTGGAGTGTACGTCCGCTCTCGGACCGACAAGCCTACGAGCAGTACTTC	CAWSVRPLSDRQAYEQYF
TRBV15	-	TRBJ1-1	-	TGTGCCACCAGCAGAGAAGGCGTAACTTTTGAAGCTTTCTTT	CATSREGVTFEAFF
TRBV5-1	-	TRBJ2-2	-	TGCGCCAGCAGCTACGCACAGGGAAACACCGGGGAGCTGTTTTTT	CASSYAQGNTGELFF
TRBV29-1	-	TRBJ2-3	TRBD2	TGCAGCGTAGAGGCGGGGGAAGTAAGAGATACGCAGTATTTT	CSVEAGEVRDTQYF
TRBV7-7	-	TRBJ2-1	TRBD2	TGTGCCAGCAGCCGGACTAGCGGGAGTAATGAGCAGTTCTTC	CASSRTSGSNEQFF
TRBV11-2	-	TRBJ1-2	-	TGTGCCAGCAGCTTATCCGGAGCCTATGGCTACACCTTC	CASSLSGAYGYTF
TRBV2	-	TRBJ2-7	-	TGTGCCAGCAGTGAAGCTGGGGAAGACGAGCAGTACTTC	CASSEAGEDEQYF
TRBV7-2	-	TRBJ2-1	TRBD1	TGTGCCAGCAGCTTCGGACCGGGACAGGGGCACAATGAGCAGTTCTTC	CASSFGPGQGHNEQFF
TRBV9	-	TRBJ2-7	-	TGTGCCAGCAGCCCCTTGGCACTACGAGGGTACGAGCAGTACTTC	CASSPLALRGYEQYF
TRBV5-1	-	TRBJ1-4	-	TGCGCCAGCAGCCCACAGGGTGGGGAAAAACTGTTTTTT	CASSPQGGEKLFF
TRBV4-3	-	TRBJ1-2	-	TGCGCCAGCAGCCAAGATCGGACAGATAGGACCTTC	CASSQDRTDRTF
TRBV5-6	-	TRBJ2-3	TRBD2	TGTGCCAGCAGCTTCTCCACCGGGACTAGGGGCGGGGGTACGCAGTATTTT	CASSFSTGTRGGGTQYF
TRBV5-1	-	TRBJ2-7	TRBD2	TGCGCCAGCAGCCCGGCCATAGGCGGCTTCACTAGCGGAGATTCCTACGAGCAGTACTTC	CASSPAIGGFTSGDSYEQYF
TRBV7-9	-	TRBJ2-5	-	TGTGCCAGCAGCTTATTTGCGGGGGCCCAAGAGACCCAGTACTTC	CASSLFAGAQETQYF
TRBV28	-	TRBJ2-5	-	TGTGCCAGCAGTTCCGGGGTCCAAGAGACCCAGTACTTC	CASSSGVQETQYF
TRBV5-1	few	TRBJ2-5	-	TGCGCCAGCAGCTTGGCCCCTGGAGGGGAGACCCAGTACTTC	CASSLAPGGETQYF
TRBV6-5	few	TRBJ2-3	-	TGTGCCAGCAGTTATTCCAGGAGTAGCACAGATACGCAGTATTTT	CASSYSRSSTDTQYF
TRBV5-4	-	TRBJ2-7	TRBD2	TGTGCCAGCAGCTTGGAACCTAGCGGGAGGCTCTCAGCCGAGCAGTACTTC	CASSLEPSGRLSAEQYF
TRBV5-4	few	TRBJ2-1	-	TGTGCCAGCAGGGGCAGTGGGGAGCAGTTCTTC	CASRGSGEQFF
TRBV28	-	TRBJ2-7	TRBD2	TGTGCCAGCAGTCCGGGAGGGCCCGGCTACGAGCAGTACTTC	CASSPGGPGYEQYF
TRBV19	-	TRBJ1-2	-	TGTGCCAGTAGTATAGACACCACTAACTATGGCTACACCTTC	CASSIDTTNYGYTF
TRBV7-3	-	TRBJ2-5	-	TGTGCCAGCAGCAAGGGGGGACAGCAAGAGACCCAGTACTTC	CASSKGGQQETQYF
TRBV4-1	once	TRBJ2-2	-	TGCGCCAGCAGCCAAGTACAGACCGGGGAGCTGTTTTTT	CASSQVQTGELFF
TRBV29-1	few	TRBJ2-3	-	TGCAGCGTTGGTCCAGATACGCAGTATTTT	CSVGPDTQYF
TRBV9	-	TRBJ2-3	TRBD2	TGTGCCAGCAGCTCGGGACTAACCACAGATACGCAGTATTTT	CASSSGLTTDTQYF
TRBV9	few	TRBJ2-1	TRBD2	TGTGCCAGCAGCGTAGGAACGGGGGGGTTCAATGAGCAGTTCTTC	CASSVGTGGFNEQFF
TRBV5-4	-	TRBJ2-1	TRBD2	TGTGCCAGCAGCCCAAACGGAGCGGGGGTCTACAATGAGCAGTTCTTC	CASSPNGAGVYNEQFF
TRBV2	few	TRBJ2-5	-	TGTGCCAGCATCAGGCTAAGGGCCTCACGAGGGACCCAGTACTTC	CASIRLRASRGTQYF
TRBV2	-	TRBJ2-1	TRBD2	TGTGCCAGCAGTGCTGTGGGAGGGTACAATGAGCAGTTCTTC	CASSAVGGYNEQFF
TRBV25-1	-	TRBJ2-5	TRBD2	TGTGCCAGCAGTGACTCCGGGACTAACCGAGAGACCCAGTACTTC	CASSDSGTNRETQYF
TRBV12-2	-	TRBJ1-6	-	TGTGCAAATAGTGACAGCTCCTATAATTCACCCCTCCACTTT	CANSDSSYNSPLHF
TRBV6-5	-	TRBJ1-2	TRBD1	TGTGCCAGCAGACGGACAGGGGACTATGGCTACACCTTC	CASRRTGDYGYTF
TRBV29-1	-	TRBJ2-2	-	TGCAGCGTTGAACTATCGAGGGTTACCGGGGAGCTGTTTTTT	CSVELSRVTGELFF
TRBV2	few	TRBJ1-5	-	TGTGCCAGCAGTGACAGGGAAGTTCATCAGCCCCAGCATTTT	CASSDREVHQPQHF
TRBV7-2	few	TRBJ1-2	TRBD1	TGTGCCAGCAGCTCCCGCGACAGGGTGGGGGGCTACACCTTC	CASSSRDRVGGYTF
TRBV5-1	few	TRBJ2-7	-	TGCGCCAGCAGCGCAGGGGACAGCGGGGGAGGACTGGACGAGCAGTACTTC	CASSAGDSGGGLDEQYF
TRBV2	-	TRBJ2-5	-	TGTGCCAGCAGTGAATGGGAGACCCAGTACTTC	CASSEWETQYF
TRBV19	few	TRBJ2-7	TRBD1	TGTGCCAGTAGACCCACAGGGGACTACGAGCAGTACTTC	CASRPTGDYEQYF
TRBV5-1	-	TRBJ2-7	-	TGCGCCAGCAGCTTGAGCGGCAGGAGCTCCTACGAGCAGTACTTC	CASSLSGRSSYEQYF
TRBV6-6	many	TRBJ2-2	-	TGTGCCAGCGCCTCCCGGGAAAAGGACACCGGGGAGCTGTTTTTT	CASASREKDTGELFF
TRBV20-1	-	TRBJ2-7	-	TGCAGTGCCACAGGGAGCTACGAGCAGTACTTC	CSATGSYEQYF
TRBV4-3	once	TRBJ1-3	-	TGCGCCAGCAGCCAAGAATCACTCCTCTCTGGAAACACCATATATTTT	CASSQESLLSGNTIYF
TRBV4-1	few	TRBJ2-5	TRBD1	TGCGCCAGCAGCCCTCCAGGACAGGGAGCATGGGAGACCCAGTACTTC	CASSPPGQGAWETQYF
TRBV11-2	-	TRBJ2-3	TRBD2	TGTGCCAGCAGCCTTAGGGGGCTAGCGGGGAGCACAGATACGCAGTATTTT	CASSLRGLAGSTDTQYF
TRBV13	few	TRBJ1-5	-	TGTGCCAGCAGCCCCGGGCCGGCTCAGCCCCAGCATTTT	CASSPGPAQPQHF
TRBV5-1	-	TRBJ1-1	TRBD1	TGCGCCAGCAGCTATGGACAGGGGAGGGCTGAAGCTTTCTTT	CASSYGQGRAEAFF
TRBV28	-	TRBJ2-7	-	TGTGCCAGCAGAGGGGGGGCTGAATCCTACGAGCAGTACTTC	CASRGGAESYEQYF
TRBV14	-	TRBJ1-6	-	TGTGCCAGCAGCCAAGAGGGTCACGGCCGAAATTCACCCCTCCACTTT	CASSQEGHGRNSPLHF
TRBV2	few	TRBJ1-5	TRBD1	TGTGCCAGCAGGGGACAGGACAATCAGCCCCAGCATTTT	CASRGQDNQPQHF